This T cell receptor (beta chain) emerged from a study of shared clonotypes between healthy human individuals. Study details: The composition of the donors was a couple of women and a few men aged 18 to 49. Study-level points and caveats: Naive subsets, compared against memory subsets, generally had larger estimated richness values.

The study separated CD4+ cells into CD45RA+ naive and CD45RA-negative memory subsets. Regarding this clone: Antigen: not known. Distinct nucleotide sequences in the sample also encode this CDR3.

Sorted-subset replicate PCRs used roughly 220 ng DNA, approximately 30,000 T cell genomes. Sequencing was performed with immunoSEQ multiplex PCR; in TCRdb, only in-frame clones are kept and a portion is missing. The sample holds over a million clones, more than 75% seen once. V lost 4 bases and J lost 3, with 10 bases in between. This CDR3 contains 13 residues. Germline V gene data show CDR1 as SGHAT and CDR2 as FQNNGV. This rearrangement joins TRBV11-2 to TRBJ2-7; D remains unclear. Input material: memory CD4+ T cells from PBMCs. As to subset: CD45RA-negative fraction. The sequence derives from a man between 18 and 29 years old in good health. Some clones in this sample may be carry-over from other donors' samples. The CDR3 nucleotides read TGTGCCAGCAGCTCCCACGGAGTCTACGAGCAGTACTTC. Its protein is CASSSHGVYEQYF.